Below are 12 T cell receptor beta chains sequenced from a single sample in a study of beta chain features in type 1 diabetes. The study, taken as a whole, reports: Shortening of TCRB CDR3s, moderate but significant, appeared in all four CD4+ subsets of Type 1 diabetes patients.

For these TCRs, the target antigens are not known. Every bit of the isolated RNA underwent reverse transcription, so sequencing read expressed TCRB transcripts. Clones were read by immunoSEQ multiplex PCR, and TCRdb kept only the in-frame ones, dropping some. The sample contains hundreds of thousands of clones, about a tenth of which appear only once. Specimen: naive CD4+ T cells from blood. The receptors stem from a man aged 25-45 years with type 1 diabetes.

The genes are TRBV12-5 and TRBJ2-3, with unresolved D. CDR3 length equals 11 residues. The V gene's germline CDR1 is LGHNT and CDR2 FRNRAP. V shed 0 bases and J shed 10 bases, with 5 bases lying between them. Here the CDR3 reads CASGLVAPQYF. Written as DNA, the CDR3 is TGTGCTAGTGGTTTGGTAGCGCCGCAGTATTTT. Based on the CDR3 plus reference TRBV12-5 and TRBJ2-3, the full variable domain is DARVTQTPRHKVTEMGQEVTMRCQPILGHNTVFWYRQTMMQGLELLAYFRNRAPLDDSGMPKDRFSAEMPDATLATLKIQPSEPRDSAVYFCASGLVAPQYFGPGTRLTVL.

This chain uses TRBV18 with TRBJ1-2, with 8 bases lining up with TRBD1. The CDR3 length is 14 residues. V was clipped by 6 bases and J by 7 bases; unmatched bases: 10. CDR1 and CDR2 from the germline V gene are KGHSH and LQKENI. CDR3 protein: CASSLTGGLGGYTF. The CDR3 DNA reads as TGTGCCAGCTCGCTAACAGGGGGGCTAGGTGGCTACACCTTC.

This clone appeared a few times. The chain is built from TRBV28 and TRBJ2-1, with a weak D call TRBD1 (6 bases). V was clipped by 3 bases and J by 7 bases, with 10 bases between them. This CDR3 has 13 residues. The germline V gene has CDR1 MDHEN and CDR2 SYDVKM. CDR3 region: CASSFGTSNEQFF. Written as DNA, the CDR3 is TGTGCCAGCAGTTTTGGGACATCAAATGAGCAGTTCTTC.

The gene calls are TRBV5-1 and TRBJ2-3, with 14 bases aligning to TRBD2. V was pared by 2 bases and J by 4 bases, with 6 bases of the junction left unmatched. The germline V gene encodes CDR1 SGHRS and CDR2 YFSETQ. CDR3 length: 17 amino acids. The CDR3 bases are TGCGCCAGCAGCTTCACGACTAGCGGGGGGGCTGCAGATACGCAGTATTTT. This sequence encodes CASSFTTSGGAADTQYF.

V is TRBV7-9 and J is TRBJ1-5; 7 bases align to TRBD1. The germline V gene encodes CDR1 SEHNR and CDR2 FQNEAQ (reference sequence). V gave up 4 bases and J gave up 3 bases; unmatched junction bases: 6. The CDR3 sequence is 15 residues long. The CDR3 sequence is CASSSIGTDNQPQHF. The CDR3 DNA sequence: TGTGCCAGCAGCTCCATCGGGACAGACAATCAGCCCCAGCATTTT.

This clone was observed a few times. The chain combines TRBV5-4 with TRBJ2-2; TRBD2 matches 12 bases. This CDR3 has 15 amino acids. J was trimmed by 5 bases and V by 4 bases; bases with no gene match: 3. Germline loops: CDR1 SGHNT, CDR2 YYREEE (reference sequence). The CDR3 protein is CASSTGTSGTGELFF. CDR3 in DNA: TGTGCCAGCAGCACCGGGACTAGCGGGACCGGGGAGCTGTTTTTT. Looking up the rest from reference TRBV5-4 and TRBJ2-2 gives the full variable domain: ETGVTQSPTHLIKTRGQQVTLRCSSQSGHNTVSWYQQALGQGPQFIFQYYREEENGRGNFPPRFSGLQFPNYSSELNVNALELDDSALYLCASSTGTSGTGELFFGEGSRLTVL.

The V gene is TRBV4-2, the J gene TRBJ2-3, with 9 bases lining up with TRBD2. The V and J ends lost 1 base and 6 bases, in that order; junction bases with no gene match: 5. CDR3 size: 15 residues. Per the germline V gene, CDR1 is LGHNA and CDR2 is YNFKEQ. The CDR3 nucleotides are TGTGCCAGCAGCCAAGGGCTAGCGGGGCCTGATACGCAGTATTTT. Its protein is CASSQGLAGPDTQYF.

V gene TRBV4-2 combines with J gene TRBJ1-2, with 12 nucleotides matching TRBD1. Per germline, CDR1 LGHNA and CDR2 YNFKEQ. CDR3 length: 15 amino acids. J gave up 3 bases and V 3 bases, and 2 bases lay outside the gene matches. CDR3 DNA sequence: TGTGCCAGCAGCCATGGGACAGGGGGCGACTATGGCTACACCTTC. Translation gives CASSHGTGGDYGYTF.

The rearrangement joins TRBV6-1 to TRBJ1-2; the D gene is possibly TRBD1 (5 bases). The V and J ends lost 6 bases and 7 bases respectively, with 12 bases between them. CDR1 is MNHNS, CDR2 SASEGT, per germline. There are 12 residues in the CDR3. The CDR3 loop reads CASSRAGGGYTF. CDR3 bases: TGTGCCAGCAGCAGGGCCGGGGGTGGCTACACCTTC.

This rearrangement joins TRBV7-3 to TRBJ2-7; possible D gene TRBD2, 5 bases. The CDR3 has 13 amino acids. Deletions cut 0 bases from V and 7 bases from J, with 10 bases between. The germline V gene encodes CDR1 SGHTA and CDR2 FQGTGA. The DNA of the CDR3 is TGTGCCAGCAGCTTAACTTTCCCGGGGGAGCAGTACTTC. This codes for CASSLTFPGEQYF. Supplemented by reference TRBV7-3 and TRBJ2-7, the full variable domain reads GAGVSQTPSNKVTEKGKYVELRCDPISGHTALYWYRQSLGQGPEFLIYFQGTGAADDSGLPNDRFFAVRPEGSVSTLKIQRTERGDSAVYLCASSLTFPGEQYFGPGTRLTVT.

This chain joins TRBV9 and TRBJ2-5; tentatively, D is TRBD2 (5 bases). The V end was cut by 2 bases, the J end by 1 base, with 12 bases between. The germline V gene has CDR1 SGDLS and CDR2 YYNGEE. The CDR3 consists of 15 residues. This CDR3 reads CASSVVGGSQETQYF. The CDR3 nucleotides are TGTGCCAGCAGCGTCGTCGGAGGAAGCCAAGAGACCCAGTACTTC.

This clone occurred a few times. DNA of the CDR3: TGCGCCAGCAGCTTCGGACTTACCGACAATGAGCAGTTCTTC. Translated: CASSFGLTDNEQFF. The chain carries TRBV5-1 and TRBJ2-1; a possible D gene is TRBD2 (5 bases). Germline CDR1 and CDR2: SGHRS and YFSETQ. Trimming took 2 bases from V and 5 from J, leaving 11 bases between them. This CDR3 is built from 14 residues.